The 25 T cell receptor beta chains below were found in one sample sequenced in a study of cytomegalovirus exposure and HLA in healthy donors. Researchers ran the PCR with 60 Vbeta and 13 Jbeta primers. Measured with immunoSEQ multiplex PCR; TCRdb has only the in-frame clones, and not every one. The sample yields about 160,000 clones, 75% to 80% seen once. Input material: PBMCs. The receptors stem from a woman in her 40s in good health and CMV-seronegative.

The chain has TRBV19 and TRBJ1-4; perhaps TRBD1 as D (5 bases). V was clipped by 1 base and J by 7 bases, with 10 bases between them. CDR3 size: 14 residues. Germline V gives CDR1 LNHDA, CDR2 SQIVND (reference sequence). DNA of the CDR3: TGTGCCAGTAGTATAGCCCAAAGGGGTGAAAAACTGTTTTTT. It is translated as CASSIAQRGEKLFF.

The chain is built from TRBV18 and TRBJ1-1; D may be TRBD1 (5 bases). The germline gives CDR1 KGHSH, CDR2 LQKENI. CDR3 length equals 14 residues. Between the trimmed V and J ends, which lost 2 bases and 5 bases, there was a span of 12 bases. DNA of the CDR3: TGTGCCAGCTCACCAGAGCCTTCAGGGACTGAAGCTTTCTTT. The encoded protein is CASSPEPSGTEAFF.

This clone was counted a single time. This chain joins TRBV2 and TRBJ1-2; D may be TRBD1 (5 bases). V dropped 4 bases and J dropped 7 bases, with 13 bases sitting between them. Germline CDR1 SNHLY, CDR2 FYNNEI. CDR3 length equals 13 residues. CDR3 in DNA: TGTGCCAGCAGTGGACAGCCGCCTGCTGGCTACACCTTC. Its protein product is CASSGQPPAGYTF.

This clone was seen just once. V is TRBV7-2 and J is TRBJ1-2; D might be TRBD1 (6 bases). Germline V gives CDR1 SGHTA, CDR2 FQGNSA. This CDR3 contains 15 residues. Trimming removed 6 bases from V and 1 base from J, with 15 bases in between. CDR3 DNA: TGTGCCAGCAGGGGTTGGGACATACGTAACTATGGCTACACCTTC. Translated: CASRGWDIRNYGYTF. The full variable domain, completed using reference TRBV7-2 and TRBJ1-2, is GAGVSQSPSNKVTEKGKDVELRCDPISGHTALYWYRQSLGQGLEFLIYFQGNSAPDKSGLPSDRFSAERTGGSVSTLTIQRTQQEDSAVYLCASRGWDIRNYGYTFGSGTRLTVV.

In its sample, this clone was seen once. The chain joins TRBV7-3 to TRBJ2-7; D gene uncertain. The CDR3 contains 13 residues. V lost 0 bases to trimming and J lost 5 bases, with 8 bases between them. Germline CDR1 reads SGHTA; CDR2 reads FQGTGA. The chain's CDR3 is CASSLTQVHEQYF. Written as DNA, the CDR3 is TGTGCCAGCAGCTTAACTCAGGTTCACGAGCAGTACTTC.

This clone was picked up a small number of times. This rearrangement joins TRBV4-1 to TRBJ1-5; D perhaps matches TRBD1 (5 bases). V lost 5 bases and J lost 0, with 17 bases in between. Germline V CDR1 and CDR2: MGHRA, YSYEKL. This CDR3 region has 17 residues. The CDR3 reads CASSSGGGPYSNQPQHF. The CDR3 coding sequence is TGCGCCAGCAGCAGCGGGGGGGGACCGTATAGCAATCAGCCCCAGCATTTT.

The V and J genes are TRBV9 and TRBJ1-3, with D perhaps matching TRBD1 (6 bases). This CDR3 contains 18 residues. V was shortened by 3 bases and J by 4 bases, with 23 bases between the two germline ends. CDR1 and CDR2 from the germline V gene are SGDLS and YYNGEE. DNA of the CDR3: TGTGCCAGCAGCGCCCAGGGCCGACAGGCCCCCGGAGGAAACACCATATATTTT. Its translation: CASSAQGRQAPGGNTIYF. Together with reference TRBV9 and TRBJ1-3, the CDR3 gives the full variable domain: DSGVTQTPKHLITATGQRVTLRCSPRSGDLSVYWYQQSLDQGLQFLIQYYNGEERAKGNILERFSAQQFPDLHSELNLSSLELGDSALYFCASSAQGRQAPGGNTIYFGEGSWLTVV.

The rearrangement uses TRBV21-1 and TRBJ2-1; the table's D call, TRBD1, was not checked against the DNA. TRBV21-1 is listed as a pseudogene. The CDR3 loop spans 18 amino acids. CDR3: CASSSENGVDRPLNEQFF. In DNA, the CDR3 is TGTGCCAGCAGCAGCGAAAATGGAGTGGACAGACCCTTGAATGAGCAGTTCTTC.

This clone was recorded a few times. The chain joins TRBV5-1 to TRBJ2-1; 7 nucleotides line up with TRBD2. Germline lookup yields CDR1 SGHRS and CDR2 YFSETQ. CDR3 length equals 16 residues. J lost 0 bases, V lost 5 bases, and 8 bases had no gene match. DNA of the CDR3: TGCGCCAGCAGGTCCTACGGGGGGAGCTCCTACAATGAGCAGTTCTTC. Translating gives CASRSYGGSSYNEQFF.

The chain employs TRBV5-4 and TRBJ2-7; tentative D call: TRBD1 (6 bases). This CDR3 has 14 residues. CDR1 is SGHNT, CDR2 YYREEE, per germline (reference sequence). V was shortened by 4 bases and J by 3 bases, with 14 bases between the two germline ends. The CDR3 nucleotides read TGTGCCAGCAGCCCCGGACAGACTCGCTACGAGCAGTACTTC. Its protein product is CASSPGQTRYEQYF.

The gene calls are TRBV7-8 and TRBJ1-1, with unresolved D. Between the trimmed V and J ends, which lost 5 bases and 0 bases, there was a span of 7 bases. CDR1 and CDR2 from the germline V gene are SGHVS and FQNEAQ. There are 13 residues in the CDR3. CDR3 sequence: CASSQRMNTEAFF. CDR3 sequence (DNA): TGTGCCAGCAGCCAGCGTATGAACACTGAAGCTTTCTTT.

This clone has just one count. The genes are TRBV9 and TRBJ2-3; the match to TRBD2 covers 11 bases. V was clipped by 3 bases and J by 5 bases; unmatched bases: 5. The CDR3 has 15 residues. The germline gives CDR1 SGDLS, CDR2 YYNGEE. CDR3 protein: CASSALAGGEDTQYF. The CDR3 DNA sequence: TGTGCCAGCAGCGCCTTAGCGGGGGGGGAAGATACGCAGTATTTT.

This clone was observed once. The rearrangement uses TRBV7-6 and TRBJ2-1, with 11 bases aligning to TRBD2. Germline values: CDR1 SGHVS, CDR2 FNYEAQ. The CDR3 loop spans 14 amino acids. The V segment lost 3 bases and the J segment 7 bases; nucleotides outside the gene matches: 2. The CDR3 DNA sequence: TGTGCCAGCAGCTTCACTAGCGGGGGAAATGAGCAGTTCTTC. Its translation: CASSFTSGGNEQFF.

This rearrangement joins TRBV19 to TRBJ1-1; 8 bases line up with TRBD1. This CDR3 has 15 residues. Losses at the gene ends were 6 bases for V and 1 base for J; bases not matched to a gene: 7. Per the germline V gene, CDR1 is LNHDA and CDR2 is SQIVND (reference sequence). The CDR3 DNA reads TGTGCCAGTAGACCTACAGGGGGGTGGAACACTGAAGCTTTCTTT. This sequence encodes CASRPTGGWNTEAFF.

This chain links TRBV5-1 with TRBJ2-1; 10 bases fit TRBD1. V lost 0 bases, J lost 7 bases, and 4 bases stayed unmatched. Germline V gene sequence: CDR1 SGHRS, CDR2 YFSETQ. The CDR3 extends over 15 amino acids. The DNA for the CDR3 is TGCGCCAGCAGCTTGGGGGGGACAGGGGCTAATGAGCAGTTCTTC. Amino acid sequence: CASSLGGTGANEQFF. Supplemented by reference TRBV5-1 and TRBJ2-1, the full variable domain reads KAGVTQTPRYLIKTRGQQVTLSCSPISGHRSVSWYQQTPGQGLQFLFEYFSETQRNKGNFPGRFSGRQFSNSRSEMNVSTLELGDSALYLCASSLGGTGANEQFFGPGTRLTVL.

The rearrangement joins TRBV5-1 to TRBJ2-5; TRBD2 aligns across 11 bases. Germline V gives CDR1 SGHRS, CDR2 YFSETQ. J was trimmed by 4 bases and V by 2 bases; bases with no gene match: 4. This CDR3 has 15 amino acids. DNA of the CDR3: TGCGCCAGCAGCTTCTGGGGGACTAGCGGAGAGACCCAGTACTTC. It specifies CASSFWGTSGETQYF.

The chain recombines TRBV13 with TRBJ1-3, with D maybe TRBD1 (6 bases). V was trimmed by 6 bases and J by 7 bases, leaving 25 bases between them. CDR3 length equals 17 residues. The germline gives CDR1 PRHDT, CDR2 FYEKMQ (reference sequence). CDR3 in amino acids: CASSLVPTSRGMNTIYF. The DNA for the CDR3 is TGTGCCAGCAGTTTGGTGCCCACCTCTAGGGGGATGAACACCATATATTTT.

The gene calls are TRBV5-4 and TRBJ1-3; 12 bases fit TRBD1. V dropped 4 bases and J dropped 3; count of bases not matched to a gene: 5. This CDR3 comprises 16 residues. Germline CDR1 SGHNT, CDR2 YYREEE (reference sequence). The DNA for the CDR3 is TGTGCCAGCAGCGAGGGACAGGGGGCGAGTGGAAACACCATATATTTT. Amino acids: CASSEGQGASGNTIYF. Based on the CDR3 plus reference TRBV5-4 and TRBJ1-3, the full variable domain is ETGVTQSPTHLIKTRGQQVTLRCSSQSGHNTVSWYQQALGQGPQFIFQYYREEENGRGNFPPRFSGLQFPNYSSELNVNALELDDSALYLCASSEGQGASGNTIYFGEGSWLTVV.

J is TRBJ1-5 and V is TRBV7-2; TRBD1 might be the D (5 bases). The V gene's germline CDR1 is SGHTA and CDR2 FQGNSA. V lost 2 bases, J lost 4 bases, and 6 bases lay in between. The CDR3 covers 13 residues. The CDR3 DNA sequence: TGTGCCAGCAGCTTACAGGGTAATCAGCCCCAGCATTTT. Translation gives CASSLQGNQPQHF.

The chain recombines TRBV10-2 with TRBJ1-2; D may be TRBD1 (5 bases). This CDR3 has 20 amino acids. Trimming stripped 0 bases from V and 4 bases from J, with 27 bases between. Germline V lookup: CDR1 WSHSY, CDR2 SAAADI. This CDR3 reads CASSESIAGREEVKGYGYTF. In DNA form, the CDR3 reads TGCGCCAGCAGTGAGTCGATAGCAGGCAGGGAGGAGGTGAAGGGCTATGGCTACACCTTC.

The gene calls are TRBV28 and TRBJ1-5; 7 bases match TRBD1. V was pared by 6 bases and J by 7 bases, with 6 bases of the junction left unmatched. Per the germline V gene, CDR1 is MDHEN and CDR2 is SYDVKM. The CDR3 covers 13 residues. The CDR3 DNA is TGTGCCAGCAGAACGACAGGGACCCAGCCCCAGCATTTT. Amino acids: CASRTTGTQPQHF.

CDR3 nucleotide sequence: TGCGCCAGCAGCCCCGCCTCCAGGGGGCTTTCCTACGAGCAGTACTTC. Protein product: CASSPASRGLSYEQYF. The V call is TRBV5-1, the J call TRBJ2-7; 8 bases line up with TRBD1. Germline V gene lookup returns CDR1 SGHRS and CDR2 YFSETQ. This CDR3 has 16 residues. Trimming took 4 bases from V and 1 from J; bases not matched to a gene: 10.

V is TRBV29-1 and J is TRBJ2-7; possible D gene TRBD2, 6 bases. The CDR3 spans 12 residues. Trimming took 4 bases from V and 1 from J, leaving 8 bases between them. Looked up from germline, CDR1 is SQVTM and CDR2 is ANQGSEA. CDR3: CSVAGVSYEQYF. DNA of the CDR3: TGCAGCGTTGCGGGGGTTTCCTACGAGCAGTACTTC.

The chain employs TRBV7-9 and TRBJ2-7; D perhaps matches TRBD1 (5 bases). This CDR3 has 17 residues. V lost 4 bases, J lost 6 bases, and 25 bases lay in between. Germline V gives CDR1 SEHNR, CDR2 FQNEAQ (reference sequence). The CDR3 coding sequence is TGTGCCAGCAGCTCGACCGTCAGTCTGGGGCTTTCGGCCGAGCAGTACTTC. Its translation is CASSSTVSLGLSAEQYF. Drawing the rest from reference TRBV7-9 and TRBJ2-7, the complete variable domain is DTGVSQNPRHKITKRGQNVTFRCDPISEHNRLYWYRQTLGQGPEFLTYFQNEAQLEKSRLLSDRFSAERPKGSFSTLEIQRTEQGDSAMYLCASSSTVSLGLSAEQYFGPGTRLTVT.

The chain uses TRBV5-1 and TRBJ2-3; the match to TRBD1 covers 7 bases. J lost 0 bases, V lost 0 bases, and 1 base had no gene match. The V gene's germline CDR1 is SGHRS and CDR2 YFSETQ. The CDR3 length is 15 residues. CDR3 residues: CASSLEQGSTDTQYF. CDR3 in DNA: TGCGCCAGCAGCTTGGAACAGGGGAGCACAGATACGCAGTATTTT.